The TCR beta chain described here comes from a study of blood T cells in healthy people across ages. Study-wide results and caveats: The diversity estimates, figures obtained from one million T cells, were considered underestimates. Compared with aged donors, long-lived donors showed fewer expanded clones, suggesting selection.

Germline CDR1 reads SGHNT; CDR2 reads YENEEA. The CDR3 sequence is 12 residues long. Trimming pared 10 bases from V and 4 bases from J, leaving 13 bases between. Together with a sample-barcoded 5' primer, a J-beta primer mix was included in a second PCR lasting about 6 to 11 cycles. Each TCR beta cDNA got a 12-nucleotide random molecular identifier. TCRdb itself ran the 5' RACE reads through MiXCR, one entry per CDR3 protein. The table records some 900,000 distinct CDR3 sequences, 29% of them present only once. In this sample, this clonotype turned up once. Antigen specificity is unknown. The specimen sequenced was blood. The chain employs TRBV11-3 and TRBJ1-2; maybe TRBD1 (5 bases). This sequence was found in a woman of 80 years or more in good health. The DNA for the CDR3 is TGTGCCACCCAGGGAGAAGGCTATGGCTACACCTTC. Translation gives CATQGEGYGYTF.